This T cell receptor (beta chain) appears in the sequencing data of a study of T cell responses to AZD1222 COVID-19 vaccine. Sequencing was performed with immunoSEQ multiplex PCR; in TCRdb, only in-frame clones are kept and a portion is missing. In the table there are 100,000 to 120,000 clones, approximately 89% of which are singletons. CDR3 length equals 16 residues. Germline V CDR1 and CDR2: LNHNV, YYDKDF (reference sequence). With 6 bases clipped from V and 1 base from J, the junction kept 10 bases outside the gene matches. The rearrangement joins TRBV15 to TRBJ2-5, with 8 bases matching TRBD1. The TCR comes from an adult in good health. The material was peripheral blood, obtained on day 0 of MenACWY control vaccination. CDR3 DNA sequence: TGTGCCACCAGGAATTTTGGACAGGGTGGCCAAGAGACCCAGTACTTC. It encodes CATRNFGQGGQETQYF.